These T cell receptor beta chains were read from a single sample in a study of OX40 agonist ivuxolimab in advanced cancers. Assay used: immunoSEQ multiplex PCR; TCRdb lists only in-frame clones, some missing. The sample lists 69,000 or so clones, 65% to 90% occurring once. This material consisted of CD4+ or CD8+ T cells sorted from blood, taken in a trial of the OX40 agonist ivuxolimab. The origin of the receptors is an adult with an advanced solid tumor such as melanoma, head and neck, liver or kidney cancer. The CDR3 runs from the conserved cysteine through the conserved F or W. A D gene is named only where the DNA matches it firmly. Clone size is not always given. Where it is, it says once, few, many or a class for expanded clones.

D gene	clone size	J gene	V gene	CDR3 length	CDR3 DNA	CDR3 protein
NA	NA	TRBJ1-5	TRBV28	11	TGTGCCAGCAGTGGGAATCAGCCCCAGCATTTT	CASSGNQPQHF
TRBD2	NA	TRBJ2-6	TRBV19	16	TGTGCCAGTAGAGGGGGAGCGGGAGTTGGGGCCAACGTCCTGACTTTC	CASRGGAGVGANVLTF
TRBD1	NA	TRBJ1-6	TRBV6-6	15	TGTGCCAGCAGTGCCGGACAGGGGGCTAATTCACCCCTCCACTTT	CASSAGQGANSPLHF
NA	NA	TRBJ1-2	TRBV9	14	TGTGCCAGCAGCGTAGATGGGGGCCCTTATGGCTACACCTTC	CASSVDGGPYGYTF
TRBD2	NA	TRBJ2-1	TRBV5-1	14	TGCGCCAGCAGCCCGGGGACTAGCGGGGGGGTTCAGTTCTTC	CASSPGTSGGVQFF
NA	NA	TRBJ2-7	TRBV2	12	TGTGCCAGCAAGACAGACACCTACGAGCAGTACTTC	CASKTDTYEQYF
NA	NA	TRBJ1-5	TRBV6-6	13	TGTGCCAGCAGCCAAACAGGAGATCAGCCCCAGCATTTT	CASSQTGDQPQHF
NA	NA	TRBJ2-5	TRBV18	15	TGTGCCAGCTCACGACAGGCAACAAACCAAGAGACCCAGTACTTC	CASSRQATNQETQYF
TRBD1	NA	TRBJ2-3	TRBV7-6	15	TGTGCCAGCAGCCTTCGGACAGGTGGCACAGATACGCAGTATTTT	CASSLRTGGTDTQYF
NA	NA	TRBJ1-6	TRBV2	13	TGTGCCAGCGGGATTAGGGGTAATTCACCCCTCCACTTT	CASGIRGNSPLHF
TRBD2	NA	TRBJ2-7	TRBV6-5	13	TGTGCCAGCACCGATGGGCGGGAGTACGAGCAGTACTTC	CASTDGREYEQYF
NA	NA	TRBJ1-2	TRBV7-2	12	TGTGCCAGCAGCTCCCGGGGGAGTGGCTACACCTTC	CASSSRGSGYTF
NA	NA	TRBJ2-3	TRBV28	15	TGTGCCAGCAGTCCCCCCGCAGCGAGCACAGATACGCAGTATTTT	CASSPPAASTDTQYF
TRBD2	NA	TRBJ2-3	TRBV4-2	16	TGTGCCAGCAGCCAAGATAACCGGGAGGGCCGGGATACGCAGTATTTT	CASSQDNREGRDTQYF
TRBD2	NA	TRBJ2-7	TRBV14	17	TGTGCCAGCAGCCGGAAGGTTAGCGGGCATTATCCCTACGAGCAGTACTTC	CASSRKVSGHYPYEQYF
TRBD2	NA	TRBJ2-7	TRBV7-2	17	TGTGCCAGCAGCTTAGTAACCGGGACTAGCGGGGGCTACGAGCAGTACTTC	CASSLVTGTSGGYEQYF
NA	NA	TRBJ1-2	TRBV27	14	TGTGCCAGCAGTCCCGATAGGACTTTCTATGGCTACACCTTC	CASSPDRTFYGYTF
NA	NA	TRBJ1-1	TRBV6-5	15	TGTGCCAGCAGTTACTCGCGCGAGGGAAACACTGAAGCTTTCTTT	CASSYSREGNTEAFF
NA	once	TRBJ2-3	TRBV4-1	15	TGCGCCAGCAGCCGAATCATGGGAGATGCAGATACGCAGTATTTT	CASSRIMGDADTQYF
TRBD2	NA	TRBJ2-3	TRBV27	17	TGTGCCAGCAGTCGCCGTAGCGAGCCCGCGGGAGTTGATACGCAGTATTTT	CASSRRSEPAGVDTQYF
NA	NA	TRBJ2-3	TRBV10-1	14	TGCGCCAGCAGTGAGTCGATTCCCACAGATACGCAGTATTTT	CASSESIPTDTQYF
TRBD2	NA	TRBJ2-7	TRBV4-1	18	TGCGCCAGCAGCCCGAACCTTCTCGGACTAGCGGGGTCGGGGGAGCAGTACTTC	CASSPNLLGLAGSGEQYF
NA	NA	TRBJ1-2	TRBV2	13	TGTGCCAGCAGTCAACAGGGTCCCTATGGCTACACCTTC	CASSQQGPYGYTF
TRBD1	NA	TRBJ2-1	TRBV28	15	TGTGCCAGCAGTCTACACCCGGGACAGGGTAATGAGCAGTTCTTC	CASSLHPGQGNEQFF
NA	NA	TRBJ2-7	TRBV5-4	13	TGTGCCAGCAGCCTGGGGGGAGGCTACGAGCAGTACTTC	CASSLGGGYEQYF
NA	once	TRBJ1-4	TRBV21-1	18	TGTGCCAGCAACCTTACGCGGGGACTAACGACGACTAATGAAAAACTGTTTTTT	CASNLTRGLTTTNEKLFF
NA	NA	TRBJ2-3	TRBV7-9	16	TGTGCCAGCAGCCCCCTCCGGACAGGGAGGGCAGATACGCAGTATTTT	CASSPLRTGRADTQYF
NA	NA	TRBJ2-7	TRBV7-2	13	TGTGCCAGCAGCTTAGGGCGGGGTTACGAGCAGTACTTC	CASSLGRGYEQYF
TRBD1	once	TRBJ1-2	TRBV6-1	14	TGTGCCAGCAGTAAACAGGGGACCTCTAATGGCTACACCTTC	CASSKQGTSNGYTF
NA	NA	TRBJ2-1	TRBV18	17	TGTGCCAGCTCACCACCGTCCGGGTCATCGGTTAACAATGAGCAGTTCTTC	CASSPPSGSSVNNEQFF
NA	once	TRBJ1-2	TRBV28	15	TGTGCCAGCAGTTTATCCGAGGAGTGGGGTGATGGCTACACCTTC	CASSLSEEWGDGYTF
NA	NA	TRBJ1-4	TRBV6-5	14	TGTGCCAGCAGTGGAGGGGCAACTAATGAAAAACTGTTTTTT	CASSGGATNEKLFF
NA	NA	TRBJ1-1	TRBV7-3	16	TGTGCCAGCAGCTTCCAACCCCCTGAGGTGGGCACTGAAGCTTTCTTT	CASSFQPPEVGTEAFF
NA	few	TRBJ2-3	TRBV29-1	14	TGCAGCGTTCTAGGGGAGATGGGCACAGATACGCAGTATTTT	CSVLGEMGTDTQYF
NA	NA	TRBJ1-5	TRBV18	14	TGTGCCAGCTCCCCTACCTATAGCAATCAGCCCCAGCATTTT	CASSPTYSNQPQHF
NA	NA	TRBJ2-5	TRBV25-1	11	TGTGCCAGCAGTCGGATAGAGACCCAGTACTTC	CASSRIETQYF
NA	NA	TRBJ1-1	TRBV28	14	TGTGCCAGCAGCTTACCCGGGGTGAACACTGAAGCTTTCTTT	CASSLPGVNTEAFF
NA	NA	TRBJ2-1	TRBV7-2	11	TGTGCCAGCAGCTTAAAGAGTGAGCAGTTCTTC	CASSLKSEQFF
NA	NA	TRBJ1-4	TRBV5-1	14	TGCGCCAGCAGCTTGGACCCGGGACGAGAAAAACTGTTTTTT	CASSLDPGREKLFF
TRBD1	NA	TRBJ2-5	TRBV6-6	15	TGTGCCAGCAGTTCCCCGGACAGGGGGCTTGAGACCCAGTACTTC	CASSSPDRGLETQYF